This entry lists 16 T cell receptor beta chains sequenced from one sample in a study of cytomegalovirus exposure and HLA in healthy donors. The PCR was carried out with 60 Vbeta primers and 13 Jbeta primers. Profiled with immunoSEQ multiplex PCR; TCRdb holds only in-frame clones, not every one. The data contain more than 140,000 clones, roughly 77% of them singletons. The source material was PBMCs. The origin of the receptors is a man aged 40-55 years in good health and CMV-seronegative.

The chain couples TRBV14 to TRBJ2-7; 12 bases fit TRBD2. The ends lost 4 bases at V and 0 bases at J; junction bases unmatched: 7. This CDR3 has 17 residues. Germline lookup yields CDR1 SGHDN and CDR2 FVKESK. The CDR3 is CASSRNRLAGASYEQYF. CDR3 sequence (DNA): TGTGCCAGCAGCCGGAACAGACTAGCGGGGGCCTCCTACGAGCAGTACTTC.

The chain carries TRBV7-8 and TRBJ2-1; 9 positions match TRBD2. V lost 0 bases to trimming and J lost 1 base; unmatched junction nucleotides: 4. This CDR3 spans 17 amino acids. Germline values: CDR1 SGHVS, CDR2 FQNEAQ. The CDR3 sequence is CASSLARLADSYNEQFF. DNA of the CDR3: TGTGCCAGCAGCTTAGCGCGACTAGCGGATTCCTACAATGAGCAGTTCTTC.

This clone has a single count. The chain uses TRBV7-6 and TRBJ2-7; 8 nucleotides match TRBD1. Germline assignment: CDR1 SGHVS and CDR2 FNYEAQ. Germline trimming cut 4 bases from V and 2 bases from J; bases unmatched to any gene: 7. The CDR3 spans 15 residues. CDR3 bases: TGTGCCAGCAGCTCGACCGGGACAGGAGCCTACGAGCAGTACTTC. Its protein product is CASSSTGTGAYEQYF.

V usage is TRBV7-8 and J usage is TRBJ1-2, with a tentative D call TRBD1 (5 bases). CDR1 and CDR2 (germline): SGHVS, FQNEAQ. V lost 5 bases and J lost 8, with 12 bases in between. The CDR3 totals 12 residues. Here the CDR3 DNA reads TGTGCCAGCAGCCCGCTGGGGGGAGGCTACACCTTC. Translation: CASSPLGGGYTF.

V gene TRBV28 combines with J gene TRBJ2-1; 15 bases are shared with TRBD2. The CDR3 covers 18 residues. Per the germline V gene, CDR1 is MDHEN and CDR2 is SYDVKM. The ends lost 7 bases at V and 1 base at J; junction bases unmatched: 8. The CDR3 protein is CASTGTSGGPISYNEQFF. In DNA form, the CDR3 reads TGTGCCAGCACTGGGACTAGCGGGGGGCCAATATCCTACAATGAGCAGTTCTTC.

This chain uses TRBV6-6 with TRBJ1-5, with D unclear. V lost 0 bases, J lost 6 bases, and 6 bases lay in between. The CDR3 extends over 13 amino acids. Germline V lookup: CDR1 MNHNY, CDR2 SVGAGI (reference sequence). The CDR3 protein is CASSYSRGQPQHF. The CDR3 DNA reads TGTGCCAGCAGTTACTCGAGAGGTCAGCCCCAGCATTTT.

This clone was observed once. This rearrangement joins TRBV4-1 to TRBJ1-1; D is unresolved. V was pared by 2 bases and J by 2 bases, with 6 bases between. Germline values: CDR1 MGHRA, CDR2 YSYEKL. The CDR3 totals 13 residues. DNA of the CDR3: TGCGCCAGCAGCCAAAGACTTAACACTGAAGCTTTCTTT. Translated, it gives CASSQRLNTEAFF.

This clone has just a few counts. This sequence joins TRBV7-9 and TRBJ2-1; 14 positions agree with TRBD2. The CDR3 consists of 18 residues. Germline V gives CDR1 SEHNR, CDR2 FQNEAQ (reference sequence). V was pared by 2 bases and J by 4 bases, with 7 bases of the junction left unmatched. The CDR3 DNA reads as TGTGCCAGCAGCTTACCCCCCAGACTAGCGGGGGGGTACAATGAGCAGTTCTTC. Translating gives CASSLPPRLAGGYNEQFF. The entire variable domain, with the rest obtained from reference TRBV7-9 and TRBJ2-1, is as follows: DTGVSQNPRHKITKRGQNVTFRCDPISEHNRLYWYRQTLGQGPEFLTYFQNEAQLEKSRLLSDRFSAERPKGSFSTLEIQRTEQGDSAMYLCASSLPPRLAGGYNEQFFGPGTRLTVL.

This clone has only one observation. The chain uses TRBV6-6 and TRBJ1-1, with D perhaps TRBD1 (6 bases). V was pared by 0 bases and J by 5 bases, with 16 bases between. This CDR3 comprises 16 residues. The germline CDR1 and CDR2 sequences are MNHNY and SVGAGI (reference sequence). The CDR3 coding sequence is TGTGCCAGCAGTTACTCCAGGGGAGGGGCGGATACTGAAGCTTTCTTT. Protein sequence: CASSYSRGGADTEAFF.

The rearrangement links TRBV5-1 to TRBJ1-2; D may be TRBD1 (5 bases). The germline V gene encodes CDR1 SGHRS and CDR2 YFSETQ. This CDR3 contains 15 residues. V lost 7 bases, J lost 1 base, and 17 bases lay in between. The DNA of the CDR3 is TGCGCCAGCCAACCCACAGGAGGGGTTAACTATGGCTACACCTTC. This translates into CASQPTGGVNYGYTF.

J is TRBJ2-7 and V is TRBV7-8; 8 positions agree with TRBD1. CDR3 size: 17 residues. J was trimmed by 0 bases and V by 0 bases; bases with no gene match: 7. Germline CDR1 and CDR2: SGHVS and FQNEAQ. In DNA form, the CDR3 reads TGTGCCAGCAGCTTAGCGAGGACAGGGAAGAACTCCTACGAGCAGTACTTC. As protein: CASSLARTGKNSYEQYF.

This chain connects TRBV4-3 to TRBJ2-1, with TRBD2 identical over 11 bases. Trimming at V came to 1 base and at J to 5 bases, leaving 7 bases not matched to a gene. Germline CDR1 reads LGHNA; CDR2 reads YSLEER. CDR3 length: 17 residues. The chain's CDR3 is CASSQAQLAGVDNEQFF. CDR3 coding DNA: TGCGCCAGCAGCCAAGCTCAACTAGCGGGGGTCGACAATGAGCAGTTCTTC.

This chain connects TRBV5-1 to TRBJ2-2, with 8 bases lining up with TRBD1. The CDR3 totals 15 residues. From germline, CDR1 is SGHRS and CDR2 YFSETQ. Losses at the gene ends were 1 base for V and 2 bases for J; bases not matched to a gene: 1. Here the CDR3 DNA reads TGCGCCAGCAGCTTGACAGGGGGAAACACCGGGGAGCTGTTTTTT. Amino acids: CASSLTGGNTGELFF.

This CDR3 is CASRRTGNTIYF. In DNA form, the CDR3 reads TGTGCCAGCAGGAGGACAGGAAACACCATATATTTT. This chain joins TRBV13 and TRBJ1-3; TRBD1 might be the D (5 bases). Germline V gene lookup returns CDR1 PRHDT and CDR2 FYEKMQ (reference sequence). The CDR3 sequence is 12 residues long. Trimming removed 6 bases at V and 4 bases at J, with 7 bases between.

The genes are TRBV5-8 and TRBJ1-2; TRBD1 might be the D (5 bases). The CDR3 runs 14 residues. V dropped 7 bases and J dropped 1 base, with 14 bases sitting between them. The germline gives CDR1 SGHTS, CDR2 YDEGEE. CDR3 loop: CASALGRGNYGYTF. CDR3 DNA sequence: TGTGCCAGCGCTCTGGGGCGGGGTAACTATGGCTACACCTTC.

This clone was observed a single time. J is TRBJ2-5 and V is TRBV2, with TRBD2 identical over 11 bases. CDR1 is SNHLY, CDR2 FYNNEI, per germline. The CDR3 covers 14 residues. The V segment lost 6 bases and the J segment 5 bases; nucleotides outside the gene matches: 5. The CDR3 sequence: CASRPSSGGETQYF. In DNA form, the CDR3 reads TGTGCCAGCAGGCCCTCTAGCGGGGGGGAGACCCAGTACTTC.